This T cell receptor beta chain was sequenced during a study of shared clonotypes between healthy human individuals. Study-level points and caveats: The naive CD4 repertoires of several donors were compared, and roughly 5% of clonotypes were shared.

Assay used: immunoSEQ multiplex PCR; TCRdb lists only in-frame clones, some missing. The sample lists about 2.1 million clones, 90% to 95% occurring once. CDR3 length: 14 residues. J was trimmed by 2 bases and V by 5 bases; bases with no gene match: 2. Germline CDR1 and CDR2: MNHEY and SMNVEV (reference sequence). Of note for this clone: Antigen unknown.

CD45RO-negative cells were positively selected for CCR7, leaving out terminally differentiated effector memory CD45RA+ cells. Source material: naive CD8+ T cells from PBMCs. The chain carries TRBV27 and TRBJ2-1, with 8 positions matching TRBD1. This clonotype was obtained from a man younger than 35 in good health. Some clones in this sample may be carry-over from other donors' samples. DNA of the CDR3: TGTGCCAGCAGTAGGACAGGGACCTACAATGAGCAGTTCTTC. It codes for CASSRTGTYNEQFF.